This TCR beta chain was sequenced during a study of human T cells and chemical hapten exposure. Each CDR3 protein gets one entry after TCRdb re-called the RACE reads with MiXCR. The sample lists around 92,000 distinct CDR3 sequences; 10% to 12% were seen once. V gave up 4 bases and J gave up 6 bases; unmatched junction bases: 1. The CDR3 is made up of 14 amino acids. Sample time point: pre-sensitization, week 0. Regarding treatment: therapeutic diphenylcyclopropenone sensitization with weekly scalp DPC. This clonotype was picked up a small number of times. This specimen was whole blood, taken in connection with sensitization to the hapten diphenylcyclopropenone (DPC). This rearrangement joins TRBV12-3 or TRBV12-4 to TRBJ2-2, with 11 bases aligning to TRBD2. The TCR was taken from a woman aged 55-69 years with alopecia areata. Some clones in this sample may be carry-over from other donors' samples. The CDR3 DNA is TGTGCCAGCAGTTATAGCGGGGGGGCCGGGGAGCTGTTTTTT. Residues: CASSYSGGAGELFF.